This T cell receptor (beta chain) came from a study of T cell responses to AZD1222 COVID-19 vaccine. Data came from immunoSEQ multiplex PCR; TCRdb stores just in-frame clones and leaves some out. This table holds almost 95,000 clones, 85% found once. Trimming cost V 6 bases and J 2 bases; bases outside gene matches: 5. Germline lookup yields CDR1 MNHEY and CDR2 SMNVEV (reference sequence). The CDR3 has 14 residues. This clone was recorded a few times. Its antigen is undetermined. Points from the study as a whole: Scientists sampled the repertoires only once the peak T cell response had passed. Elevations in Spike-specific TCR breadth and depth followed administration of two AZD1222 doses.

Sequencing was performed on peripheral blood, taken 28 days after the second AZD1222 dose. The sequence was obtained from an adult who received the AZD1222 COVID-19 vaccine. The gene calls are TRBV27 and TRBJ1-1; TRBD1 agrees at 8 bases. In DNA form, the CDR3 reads TGTGCCAGCAGCACAGGGGGTTCAAACACTGAAGCTTTCTTT. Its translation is CASSTGGSNTEAFF.